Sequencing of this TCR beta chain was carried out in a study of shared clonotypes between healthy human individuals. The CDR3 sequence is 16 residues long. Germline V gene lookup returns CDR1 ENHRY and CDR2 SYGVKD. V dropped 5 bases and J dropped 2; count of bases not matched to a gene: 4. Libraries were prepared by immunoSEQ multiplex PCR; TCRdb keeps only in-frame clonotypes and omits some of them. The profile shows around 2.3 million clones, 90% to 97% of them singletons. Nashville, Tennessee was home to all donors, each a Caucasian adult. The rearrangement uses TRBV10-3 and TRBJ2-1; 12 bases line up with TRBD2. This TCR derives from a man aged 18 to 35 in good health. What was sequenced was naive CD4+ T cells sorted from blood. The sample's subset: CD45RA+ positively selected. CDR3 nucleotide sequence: TGTGCCATCAGTCCTAGCGGGAGGGCCCCCTACAATGAGCAGTTCTTC. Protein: CAISPSGRAPYNEQFF.